These T cell receptor beta chains were read from a single sample in a study of OX40 agonist ivuxolimab in advanced cancers. Here immunoSEQ multiplex PCR was the method, and the copy in TCRdb shows in-frame clones only, minus some. The sample lists around 20,000 clones, 82% occurring once. The sequencing here drew on CD4+ or CD8+ T cells sorted from blood, taken in a trial of the OX40 agonist ivuxolimab. The receptors originated from an adult with an advanced solid tumor such as melanoma, head and neck, liver or kidney cancer. CDR3s include the opening cysteine and the closing phenylalanine or tryptophan. A D gene is named only where the DNA matches it firmly. Size is omitted from some rows. Given values are once, few, many or a class for expanded clones.

clone size,V gene,J gene,D gene,CDR3 protein,CDR3 DNA
once,TRBV7-2,TRBJ2-5,.,CASSPWGWRGALETQYF,TGTGCCAGCAGCCCTTGGGGGTGGAGGGGAGCTTTAGAGACCCAGTACTTC
few,TRBV7-8,TRBJ1-1,.,CASSLVEGVNTEAFF,TGTGCCAGCAGCTTAGTTGAGGGGGTGAACACTGAAGCTTTCTTT
.,TRBV18,TRBJ2-5,.,CASSPGSEETQYF,TGTGCCAGCTCACCGGGCTCCGAAGAGACCCAGTACTTC
.,TRBV28,TRBJ2-7,.,CASSLGGTVYEQYF,TGTGCCAGCAGCTTAGGCGGGACAGTCTACGAGCAGTACTTC
.,TRBV5-5,TRBJ1-1,.,CASSPSRFGSMNTEAFF,TGTGCCAGCAGCCCATCCCGCTTCGGCAGCATGAACACTGAAGCTTTCTTT
.,TRBV7-7,TRBJ2-3,.,CASSLEGTDTQYF,TGTGCCAGCAGCTTAGAAGGCACAGATACGCAGTATTTT
.,TRBV19,TRBJ1-5,.,CASSKAPPHNQPQHF,TGTGCCAGTAGTAAGGCCCCCCCACATAATCAGCCCCAGCATTTT
.,TRBV5-1,TRBJ2-5,.,CASSWTQETQYF,TGCGCCAGCAGCTGGACACAAGAGACCCAGTACTTC
.,TRBV28,TRBJ1-3,.,CASIPAGSGNTIYF,TGTGCCAGCATCCCGGCGGGCTCTGGAAACACCATATATTTT
once,TRBV7-3,TRBJ2-7,TRBD2,CASSLAGGKYEQYF,TGTGCCAGCAGCTTAGCGGGAGGGAAGTACGAGCAGTACTTC
.,TRBV6-5,TRBJ2-1,TRBD2,CASRENSGDDEQFF,TGTGCCAGCAGAGAAAATAGCGGGGACGATGAGCAGTTCTTC
.,TRBV12-5,TRBJ1-5,.,CASARRELINQPQHF,TGTGCTAGTGCCAGAAGGGAGCTGATCAATCAGCCCCAGCATTTT
.,TRBV7-8,TRBJ1-2,.,CASSPDGIYGYTF,TGTGCCAGCAGCCCTGACGGTATCTATGGCTACACCTTC
.,TRBV25-1,TRBJ1-2,.,CASSEYREDYGYTF,TGTGCCAGCAGTGAATACAGGGAAGACTATGGCTACACCTTC
.,TRBV27,TRBJ1-1,.,CASSLRGLNTEAFF,TGTGCCAGCAGTTTGAGGGGACTGAACACTGAAGCTTTCTTT